Detailed here is one TCR beta chain. The antigen remains undetermined. One end of the junction is discordant with germline, which a read error may explain. The beta constant-region primer was an equimolar mix of two oligonucleotides covering TRBC1 and TRBC2. The ligated cDNA underwent four PCR rounds using SP2 and nested alpha and beta constant-region primers. TCRdb recomputed calls from the UMI-ligation and nested PCR reads with MiXCR, one row per CDR3 protein. The sample has about 140,000 distinct CDR3 sequences, approximately 20% seen once. The entry originates in a study of naive and memory T cell subsets. Study-wide results and limits: TCR abundance followed a power law differing between naive and memory subsets. Possibly reflecting memory cells re-expressing CD45RA, a few larger clonotypes occurred in naive repertoires, especially CD8.

Cells stained for CD3, CD4, CD8, CD45RA and CD27 were sorted into four subsets. This TCR was recovered from a human donor in good health. The specimen sequenced was naive CD8+ T cells from blood.

CDR3 amino acids: CAGSNDLSSYNEQFF. CDR3 sequence (DNA): TGTGCCGGCAGTAACGACCTGAGCTCCTACAATGAGCAGTTCTTC. The chain joins TRBV7-9 to TRBJ2-1; D is uncertain. Germline V lookup: CDR1 SEHNR, CDR2 FQNEAQ (reference sequence). The CDR3 covers 15 residues.